The subject of this entry is one T cell receptor (beta chain). Its antigen has not been determined. No qualities accompany the bases; no much larger clone lies one base away. The germline V gene provides CDR1 MNHEY and CDR2 SVGAGI. Clipping removes 4 bases from V and 5 bases from J, with 11 as the unmatched junction base count. The CDR3 runs 15 amino acids, cysteine and phenylalanine included. Kept here is only the CDR3 DNA, which spans 45 bases and is read in frame from base 1. The library was prepared using the immunoSEQ multiplex PCR assay. For the multiplex PCR, a mixture combining 60 forward primers for TCR Vbeta segments and 13 reverse primers for TCR Jbeta segments was used. Amplification of the CDR3 region of rearranged TCR beta genes was performed with a multiplex PCR assay on genomic DNA. The amplified TCR beta libraries were sequenced on the Illumina HiSeq System as 87-base-pair reads. Under the source paper's analysis protocol: Across the 670 or so repertoires, a later analysis counted some 80 million unique TCR beta chains, roughly 11 million of which were shared by at least two donors. Raw reads were error-corrected and collapsed into unique sequences with a nearest-neighbor algorithm that merged closely related sequences to remove PCR and sequencing errors. V, D and J gene segments were assigned by aligning CDR3 sequences to IMGT reference sequences. For a sequence to be retained, at least a six-nucleotide match to both a V gene segment and a J gene segment was required. Rearrangements were classified as productive when the CDR3 lacked stop codons and remained in frame with V and J, and all other rearrangements were classified as non-productive. Following IMGT convention, CDR3 was defined as the stretch from the second conserved V-encoded cysteine up to the conserved J-encoded phenylalanine. The earlier analysis of approximately 500 of the donors excluded sequences that lacked an unambiguous match to a single V gene segment. In an earlier analysis of several hundred of the donors, V segments were called functional above 56.7% productive rearrangements and were called segregating when the between-donor standard deviation exceeded 5%. To diagnose cytomegalovirus status from the catalog of TCR beta chain sequences, a statistical classification framework was built. In a later analysis, V and J genes were assigned by comparing TCR nucleotide sequences against IMGT/GENE-DB human TR gene sequences. Using the TCRdist pipeline, a later analysis assigned CDR3 sequences along with most-parsimonious VDJ recombination scenarios. In a later analysis, every TCR beta chain was defined by the combination of its CDR3 amino acid sequence and its V-gene family, and reads without a unique V-gene family were dropped. A later analysis removed 550 to 650 highly shared, low-generation-probability nucleotide sequences to deal with suspected cross-contamination and a sequencing artifact. In a later analysis, a clonal expansion index was calculated for each public chain from normalized within-repertoire ranks of inferred template counts. A later analysis computed generation probabilities with a VDJ recombination model fitted to out-of-frame rearrangements, and checked the results against IGoR. A later analysis scored TCR-TCR, TCR-HLA and TCR-CMV co-occurrence with hypergeometric tests, applying a repertoire-size bias correction to TCR pairs. In a later analysis, false discovery rates were estimated by permuting HLA or CMV assignments 20 times. In a later analysis, co-occurring TCRs were grouped using DBSCAN, and TCRdist sequence similarity was added for clustering within HLA-allele-positive subsets. Repertoires with fewer than 30,000 or more than 120,000 public chains were left out of co-occurrence clustering, as were about 5 repertoires with anomalous nucleotide sharing. TCRdb provides this immuneACCESS table in a form limited to in-frame rearrangements. Some clones are lacking; in checked studies, under half of them reflect an unresolved V gene, and why the rest are absent is not known. From that table come the V and J calls and clone size; the DNA was used to work out D and trimming. Across this sample there are 130,000 or so clones, with just under 80% seen only once. The ten top clones hold around 5% of the sample.

This sample was taken from a study of cytomegalovirus exposure and HLA in healthy donors (dated by TCRdb to between 2016 and 2019). Study-wide context: An earlier analysis of several hundred of the donors reported under 300 Gb of sequence data and 100 million to 120 million unique TCR beta sequences obtained from approximately 180 million T cells. Across about 370 genotyped donors of the cohort, an average of approximately 200,000 unique TCR beta nucleotide sequences per donor were sequenced, and approximately 17% of those sequences were non-productive. Using immunosequencing, the study profiled T cell repertoires from 640 or so subjects and related those repertoires to cytomegalovirus serostatus. HLA typing covered class I and class II loci at four-digit resolution. The study aimed to test whether signatures of past pathogen exposure could be identified by cataloging public T cell receptors. All discovery cohort repertoires had been generated using a single sequencing platform. Because of strong linkage in the cohort, a few DR-DQ haplotypes were treated as single units for association and clustering. Besides the first cohort of approximately 710 subjects, a separate validation cohort made up of some 110 different subjects was used. A later analysis re-analyzed previously published TCR beta repertoires from 666 donors and added high-resolution HLA genotyping to study TCR occurrence patterns. Donor age, sex, ethnicity and CMV serostatus were compiled together with the repertoire data. To decide whether each TCR beta V gene segment behaved as functional or pseudogenic, an earlier analysis of approximately 600 of the donors relied on high-throughput TCR beta sequencing. The number of typed donors differed by locus: about 620-640 for A, B, C, DRB1 and DQB1; 500 to 550 for DQA1; some 590 for DPA1; and roughly 490 for DPB1. An early release that covered about 600 HLA-typed donors contained approximately 300 gigabases of sequencing data and 70 million to 100 million unique TCR sequences. In a later genetic analysis, genome-wide SNP genotypes for 398 of the 666 donors were used, and that subset was treated as a discovery cohort. Of the roughly 410 genotyped donors, 70% to 90% were placed in the genetic ancestry cluster associated with self-reported Caucasian donors. To predict cytomegalovirus infection status, the study combined high-throughput TCR immunosequencing, statistical association of individual TCRs with disease status, and machine learning. In the later analysis, no new phenotypic data were used to find candidate immune exposures; instead, reliance was placed on TCR beta sequences and their occurrence across donors. General conclusions and limits of the study: In a later analysis, several top co-occurrence clusters were reported to appear linked to parvovirus B19, influenza, CMV and Epstein-Barr virus. Some IMGT-functional V segments, including TRBV6-2 and TRBV6-3, could not be distinguished by the 87-base-pair reads and were therefore excluded. The study listed approximately 160 TCR beta chains as associated with cytomegalovirus. Most TCR sequences were seen in very few donors, while some public TCRs were found in many individuals. Presence/absence analyses assumed roughly uniform sequencing depth across donors, an assumption that may not hold. Compared with the approximately 700-donor mean, donors in an Asian-associated ancestry cluster had fewer N-insertions in productive TCRs, according to a later genetic analysis. A few of the identified cytomegalovirus-associated TCR beta chains were confirmed in vitro to be specific for cytomegalovirus antigens. In a later analysis, TCR association rates were found to vary across HLA loci, with the most associated TCRs seen for DRB1 alleles and the fewest for HLA-C alleles. In this cohort, only TCR beta chains were sequenced, and detectable features were limited by the absence of alpha or paired-chain data. A further reported finding was that TCR beta sequences accurately predicted the HLA-A and HLA-B alleles for most subjects in the first cohort. Because HLA typing was missing for some donors at each locus, association tests included only the typed subset. In a later analysis, HLA-associated TCR beta chains showed more clonal expansion and lower generation probabilities than non-associated chains that were equally common. Strong co-occurrence of HLA alleles, especially DR and DQ, made assigning TCR associations to individual alleles difficult. The only immune exposure information available for the cohort was CMV serostatus. In an earlier analysis of fewer than 700 of the donors, most TCR beta V segments appeared in productive rearrangements about 87% or about 30% of the time, broadly matching IMGT annotations. Roughly 17 rarely observed V segments, including chromosome 9 orphons, were excluded from the earlier analysis of approximately 500 of the donors because counts were too low. A later genetic analysis associated a missense DCLRE1C variant with V-gene and J-gene trimming of TCR beta chains, and an independent cohort replicated the association. In a later analysis, most CMV-associated TCR beta chains were found to appear HLA-restricted, with HLA associations seemingly driven largely by CMV exposure. The classifier was reported to diagnose cytomegalovirus status with high specificity and sensitivity in both the original cohort and the validation cohort. The authors suggested that the approach could potentially be generalized to other disease states and immunological phenotypes. Linkage disequilibrium might explain the correlated functional status among segregating V segments, but an unknown experimental factor could not be ruled out. A later analysis associated 16,951 TCR beta sequences with specific HLA alleles at a false discovery rate of 0.05. A cluster of highly shared sequence variants was judged likely to be a technical artifact of the sequencing pipeline.

In total, approximately 610 healthy bone marrow donors made up the cohort. At the time of sampling, every cohort member was nominally healthy, though immune exposures that went unrecorded were likely present. The donor was CMV seronegative and belonged to the group of several hundred seronegative cohort members. A peripheral blood sample was provided by each donor, and peripheral blood mononuclear cells were used for TCR beta sequencing. The Qiagen DNeasy Blood Extraction Kit was used to extract genomic DNA from the blood cell samples. The chain employs TRBV6-5 and TRBJ2-7; 7 nucleotides in the junction match TRBD2. The sequence came from a man aged 25 to 40 in good health and CMV-seronegative. Sample: PBMCs. The CDR3 in this case is CASSSLRIGTNEQYF. The DNA sequence is given as TGTGCCAGCAGTTCACTCCGCATAGGGACTAACGAGCAGTACTTC.